This T cell receptor beta chain was identified during a study of regulatory T cells in long-lasting Graves disease. Germline V gene sequence: CDR1 MNHNS, CDR2 SASEGT. J gave up 0 bases and V 7 bases, and 9 bases lay outside the gene matches. The length of the CDR3 is 16 residues. Time point: newly diagnosed GD, antithyroid drugs for less than 3 months. PBMCs provided the RNA from which the TCR library was made. CDR3 regions were amplified by Arm-PCR using iRepertoire HTBI primers to build TCR beta libraries. A single record per CDR3 protein comes from TCRdb applying MiXCR to the multiplex PCR reads. The table shows just over 600,000 distinct CDR3 sequences, with roughly 16% occurring only once. These same records also appear under a second study, on T cells in Graves' hyperthyroidism and ophthalmopathy.

The specimen was peripheral blood mononuclear cells (PBMCs), collected at new diagnosis, from a patient treated with antithyroid drugs. The chain recombines TRBV6-1 with TRBJ1-3; 7 positions agree with TRBD1. This TCR was sampled from a woman under 40 with Graves disease. The CDR3 DNA is TGTGCCAGCACCCGAACAGGGGCCAGCTCTGGAAACACCATATATTTT. Translating gives CASTRTGASSGNTIYF.